These 2 T cell receptor beta chains share one sample of origin, sequenced in a study of T cells in Graves' hyperthyroidism and ophthalmopathy. RNA transcripts served as the template for amplifying TCR beta CDR3 regions. First-round RT-PCR of the TCR CDR3 relied on the HTBI primer set. Via MiXCR, TCRdb re-called the multiplex PCR reads, giving one row per CDR3 protein. The table includes nearly 600,000 distinct CDR3 sequences, about 15% detected once. The sample was blood. The receptors shown here come from a woman aged 30 to 39 with Graves' hyperthyroidism that later progressed to Graves' ophthalmopathy.

The V and J genes are TRBV11-2 and TRBJ2-7, with D possibly being TRBD1 (6 bases). The CDR3 covers 15 residues. The germline gives CDR1 SGHAT, CDR2 FQNNGV. Trimming took 2 bases from V and 2 from J, leaving 13 bases between them. DNA of the CDR3: TGTGCCAGCAGCTTATCCTCAGGGGCCCCCTACGAGCAGTACTTC. Protein: CASSLSSGAPYEQYF.

This clonotype appeared a few times. V and J are TRBV18 and TRBJ1-2; D call uncertain. The CDR3 loop spans 13 amino acids. Trimming took off 0 bases at V and 8 bases at J, with 10 bases between the two ends. The germline V gene encodes CDR1 KGHSH and CDR2 LQKENI. In nucleotides, the CDR3 is TGTGCCAGCTCACCACCGTTGGACCTGGGCTACACCTTC. It encodes CASSPPLDLGYTF.